Here is one T cell receptor (beta chain) with its context. The source of the sample is a study of blood T cell repertoires in COVID-19. Germline-derived CDR1 and CDR2 are MNHEY and SVGEGT. Trimming removed 6 bases from V and 8 bases from J, with 16 bases in between. The CDR3 covers 13 residues. Source study methods: Amplified reference gene primers provided the basis for estimating nucleated cell counts. Profiling relied on immunoSEQ multiplex PCR, and the TCRdb table lists in-frame clones only, not all of them. V and J calls and clone size are as listed in that table; D and trimming were resolved from the DNA. This sample has some 400,000 clones, with roughly 89% found just once.

The clonotype was recovered from a woman in her 30s who had recovered from COVID-19. Source material: PBMCs or T cells enriched from blood (not recorded which). The J gene is TRBJ1-2, the V gene TRBV6-2 or TRBV6-3, with D tentatively TRBD1 (6 bases). For the CDR3, the DNA is TGTGCCAGCAGCCCGACAGGCAACGACGGCTACACCTTC. The encoded protein is CASSPTGNDGYTF.